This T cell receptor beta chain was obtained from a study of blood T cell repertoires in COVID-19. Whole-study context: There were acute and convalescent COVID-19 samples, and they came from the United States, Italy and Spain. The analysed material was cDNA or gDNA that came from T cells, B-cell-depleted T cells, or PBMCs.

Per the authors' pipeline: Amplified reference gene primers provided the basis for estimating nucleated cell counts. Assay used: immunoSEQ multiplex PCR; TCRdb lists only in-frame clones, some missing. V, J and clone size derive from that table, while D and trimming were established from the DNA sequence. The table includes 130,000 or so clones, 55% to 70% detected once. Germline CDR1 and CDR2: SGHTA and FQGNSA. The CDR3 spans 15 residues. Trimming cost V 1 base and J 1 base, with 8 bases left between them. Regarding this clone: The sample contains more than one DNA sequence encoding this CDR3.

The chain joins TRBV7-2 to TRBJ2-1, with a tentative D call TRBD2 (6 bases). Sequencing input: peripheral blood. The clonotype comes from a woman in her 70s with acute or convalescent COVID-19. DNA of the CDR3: TGTGCCAGCAGCTTAGACGGGGGATCCTACAATGAGCAGTTCTTC. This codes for CASSLDGGSYNEQFF.